The 27 T cell receptor beta chains listed next were all sequenced from one sample in a study of cytomegalovirus exposure and HLA in healthy donors. A multiplex PCR was run with 60 Vbeta primers and 13 Jbeta primers. Profiling relied on immunoSEQ multiplex PCR, and the TCRdb table lists in-frame clones only, not all of them. In the table there are approximately 80,000 clones, 70% to 75% of which are singletons. Sample: PBMCs. The origin of the receptors is a man in his 60s in good health and CMV-seronegative.

This clone was seen at least ten times. The chain has TRBV27 and TRBJ1-2, with D perhaps TRBD1 (5 bases). The CDR3 loop spans 14 amino acids. The V gene's germline CDR1 is MNHEY and CDR2 SMNVEV (reference sequence). Trimming cost V 0 bases and J 5 bases, with 10 bases left between them. CDR3: CASSLSGPAYGYTF. The DNA for the CDR3 is TGTGCCAGCAGTTTATCGGGGCCCGCATATGGCTACACCTTC.

V usage is TRBV11-2 and J usage is TRBJ2-7; 7 nucleotides align to TRBD1. This CDR3 contains 16 residues. Germline V gives CDR1 SGHAT, CDR2 FQNNGV. The V gene end was trimmed by 1 base and the J gene end by 5 bases; junction bases not matched to a gene: 11. The DNA of the CDR3 is TGTGCCAGCAGCTTAGGCCCCCAAGGGACAGTCAACGAGCAGTACTTC. Amino acids: CASSLGPQGTVNEQYF.

The chain recombines TRBV18 with TRBJ1-2, with 8 bases matching TRBD1. CDR3 length: 14 amino acids. The germline gives CDR1 KGHSH, CDR2 LQKENI. The junction had 8 bases not matched to a gene; V was cut back by 4 bases and J by 7 bases. The chain's CDR3 is CASSLKDREAGYTF. Here the CDR3 DNA reads TGTGCCAGCTCACTCAAGGACAGGGAGGCTGGCTACACCTTC. The variable domain in full, completed from reference TRBV18 and TRBJ1-2, reads NAGVMQNPRHLVRRRGQEARLRCSPMKGHSHVYWYRQLPEEGLKFMVYLQKENIIDESGMPKERFSAEFPKEGPSILRIQQVVRGDSAAYFCASSLKDREAGYTFGSGTRLTVV.

This chain links TRBV30 with TRBJ2-1, with 11 bases matching TRBD2. The CDR3 contains 15 residues. The J segment lost 8 bases and the V segment lost 2 bases, leaving 8 bases of the junction unmatched. Germline CDR1 is GTSNPN and CDR2 is SVGIG (reference sequence). CDR3 in amino acids: CAWSRPGLAVYEQFF. For the CDR3, the DNA is TGTGCCTGGAGTAGGCCGGGACTAGCGGTTTATGAGCAGTTCTTC. Filled out from reference TRBV30 and TRBJ2-1, the complete variable domain reads SQTIHQWPATLVQPVGSPLSLECTVEGTSNPNLYWYRQAAGRGLQLLFYSVGIGQISSEVPQNLSASRPQDRQFILSSKKLLLSDSGFYLCAWSRPGLAVYEQFFGPGTRLTVL.

J is TRBJ1-5 and V is TRBV19; 7 bases match TRBD1. The CDR3 extends over 16 amino acids. J was trimmed by 3 bases and V by 3 bases; bases with no gene match: 8. The germline CDR1 and CDR2 sequences are LNHDA and SQIVND (reference sequence). The CDR3 spells CASSIPGQVNNQPQHF. CDR3 nucleotide sequence: TGTGCCAGTAGTATCCCTGGACAGGTGAACAATCAGCCCCAGCATTTT.

V is TRBV19 and J is TRBJ2-6, with 10 nucleotides matching TRBD1. V lost 1 base and J lost 4; bases outside the gene matches: 10. Germline CDR1 reads LNHDA; CDR2 reads SQIVND (reference sequence). CDR3 length: 19 residues. CDR3: CASSIGRGQGMRGANVLTF. In DNA, the CDR3 is TGTGCCAGTAGTATAGGGCGGGGACAGGGGATGCGAGGGGCCAACGTCCTGACTTTC.

The chain carries TRBV30 and TRBJ1-1; D uncertain. CDR1 and CDR2 from the germline V gene are GTSNPN and SVGIG (reference sequence). Trimming removed 1 base at V and 0 bases at J, with 15 bases between. The CDR3 covers 16 residues. CDR3 DNA sequence: TGTGCCTGGAGTGGTTGGAGGGCGGGCGTGAACACTGAAGCTTTCTTT. Translated, it gives CAWSGWRAGVNTEAFF.

The rearrangement joins TRBV11-2 to TRBJ2-3, with 8 bases fitting TRBD1. CDR3 length: 15 residues. CDR1 SGHAT and CDR2 FQNNGV come from the germline V gene. V dropped 1 base and J dropped 6; count of bases not matched to a gene: 6. CDR3 coding DNA: TGTGCCAGCAGCTTAGCCGCCAGGGGGCGGGATACGCAGTATTTT. This translates into CASSLAARGRDTQYF.

The chain carries TRBV2 and TRBJ2-5, with TRBD2 matching over 9 bases. CDR3 length: 16 amino acids. Germline V gives CDR1 SNHLY, CDR2 FYNNEI. The ends lost 3 bases at V and 4 bases at J; junction bases unmatched: 9. This CDR3 reads CASSDPGDSGGETQYF. The CDR3 DNA sequence: TGTGCCAGCAGTGACCCCGGGGATAGCGGGGGAGAGACCCAGTACTTC.

The table lists this clone with a few counts. The chain employs TRBV5-6 and TRBJ1-1, with D possibly matching TRBD1 (5 bases). Trimming left V 4 bases short and J 0 bases short, with 16 bases between. Germline V gives CDR1 SGHDT, CDR2 YYEEEE. There are 16 residues in the CDR3. CDR3 coding DNA: TGTGCCAGCAGCACCTTGACAGTTACCTTGAACACTGAAGCTTTCTTT. Its protein product is CASSTLTVTLNTEAFF.

V and J are TRBV25-1 and TRBJ2-1; 7 positions agree with TRBD1. Germline CDR1 reads MGHDK; CDR2 reads SYGVNS. With V trimmed by 4 bases and J by 4 bases, 13 bases remained unmatched. The CDR3 covers 17 residues. CDR3 bases: TGTGCCAGCAGTGTAGGCATAGTTAGGGGGCTGTACAATGAGCAGTTCTTC. Translated, it gives CASSVGIVRGLYNEQFF.

The chain couples TRBV30 to TRBJ1-2; 8 bases match TRBD1. This CDR3 is 14 amino acids long. Germline V gene data show CDR1 as GTSNPN and CDR2 as SVGIG (reference sequence). The trim removed 2 bases at V and 8 bases at J, leaving 10 bases unmatched. DNA for the CDR3: TGTGCCTGGAGTCCCACCGGGACAGGTGTCGGCTACACCTTC. It is translated as CAWSPTGTGVGYTF.

V usage is TRBV9 and J usage is TRBJ2-7; D perhaps matches TRBD2 (6 bases). This CDR3 contains 15 residues. CDR1 SGDLS and CDR2 YYNGEE come from the germline V gene. V was trimmed by 3 bases and J by 0 bases, leaving 13 bases between them. CDR3 sequence: CASSERDGSSYEQYF. As DNA, the CDR3 is TGTGCCAGCAGCGAACGGGACGGGAGCTCCTACGAGCAGTACTTC. Filled out from reference TRBV9 and TRBJ2-7, the complete variable domain reads DSGVTQTPKHLITATGQRVTLRCSPRSGDLSVYWYQQSLDQGLQFLIQYYNGEERAKGNILERFSAQQFPDLHSELNLSSLELGDSALYFCASSERDGSSYEQYFGPGTRLTVT.

The chain employs TRBV5-4 and TRBJ1-2, with D possibly being TRBD1 (5 bases). Per the germline V gene, CDR1 is SGHNT and CDR2 is YYREEE (reference sequence). This CDR3 contains 13 residues. Trimming took off 4 bases at V and 2 bases at J, with 9 bases between the two ends. The CDR3 nucleotides are TGTGCCAGCAGCGGGGGGGGGAACTATGGCTACACCTTC. Translated: CASSGGGNYGYTF.

V and J are TRBV7-8 and TRBJ1-1; unclear D gene. The V gene lost 3 bases and the J gene lost 4 bases, with 12 bases spanning the gap. Germline V gene sequence: CDR1 SGHVS, CDR2 FQNEAQ. The CDR3 consists of 14 residues. This chain's CDR3 is CASSFGLRGTEAFF. The CDR3 DNA is TGTGCCAGCAGCTTTGGGCTACGGGGCACTGAAGCTTTCTTT.

The chain employs TRBV5-1 and TRBJ2-3; 7 positions match TRBD1. From germline, CDR1 is SGHRS and CDR2 YFSETQ. CDR3 length: 16 residues. V lost 0 bases to trimming and J lost 3 bases; unmatched junction nucleotides: 7. CDR3 coding DNA: TGCGCCAGCAGCTTGGAGGGGGCAGTTGAGACAGATACGCAGTATTTT. Translating it yields CASSLEGAVETDTQYF.

This chain links TRBV20-1 with TRBJ2-7, with D possibly TRBD1 on 6 matching bases. The CDR3 is 11 amino acids. With 6 bases removed from V and 9 bases from J, the gap between germline ends came to 15 bases. Germline CDR1 reads DFQATT; CDR2 reads SNEGSKA (reference sequence). The CDR3 is CSAVQGERQYF. In nucleotides, the CDR3 is TGCAGTGCAGTACAGGGTGAGAGGCAGTACTTC.

The chain links TRBV7-9 to TRBJ1-6, with 7 bases identical to TRBD1. Per the germline V gene, CDR1 is SEHNR and CDR2 is FQNEAQ (reference sequence). The CDR3 is 14 amino acids. The J segment lost 7 bases and the V segment lost 5 bases, leaving 5 bases of the junction unmatched. The CDR3 spells CASSPDRYNSPLHF. The CDR3 DNA is TGTGCCAGCAGCCCGGACAGGTACAATTCACCCCTCCACTTT.

This clone was detected only a few times. The chain joins TRBV11-3 to TRBJ2-2; D is perhaps TRBD1 (6 bases). There are 15 residues in the CDR3. The V gene lost 6 bases and the J gene lost 6 bases, with 17 bases spanning the gap. The V gene's germline CDR1 is SGHNT and CDR2 YENEEA. This CDR3 reads CASSYSTGSSGELFF. CDR3 in DNA: TGTGCCAGCAGTTACTCGACAGGTAGCTCCGGGGAGCTGTTTTTT.

The chain has TRBV10-3 and TRBJ2-5; D not resolved. From germline, CDR1 is ENHRY and CDR2 SYGVKD. V shed 3 bases and J shed 5 bases, with 7 bases lying between them. The CDR3 contains 12 residues. DNA for the CDR3: TGTGCCATCAGTGACGTAGAGGAGACCCAGTACTTC. Protein: CAISDVEETQYF.

The chain recombines TRBV11-1 with TRBJ1-1; D might be TRBD1 (5 bases). The CDR3 totals 13 residues. V was shortened by 8 bases and J by 0 bases, with 10 bases between the two germline ends. Germline-derived CDR1 and CDR2 are SGHAT and FQDESV (reference sequence). CDR3 nucleotide sequence: TGTGCCAGCGGACATCTCTTGAACACTGAAGCTTTCTTT. Its translation is CASGHLLNTEAFF.

The V call is TRBV9, the J call TRBJ2-3; 7 nucleotides match TRBD2. Germline values: CDR1 SGDLS, CDR2 YYNGEE. The CDR3 is 17 residues long. Germline trimming cut 3 bases from V and 2 bases from J; bases unmatched to any gene: 12. CDR3 nucleotides: TGTGCCAGCAGCGAGGCCCCCCAAGCGGGGCCCACAGATACGCAGTATTTT. Its translation: CASSEAPQAGPTDTQYF.

There are a few counts of this clone. The genes are TRBV19 and TRBJ2-7; the D is unclear. The CDR3 is 9 residues long. V was clipped by 10 bases and J by 7 bases, with 8 bases between them. Germline values: CDR1 LNHDA, CDR2 SQIVND (reference sequence). The CDR3 protein is CANPREQYF. The CDR3 DNA follows: TGTGCCAACCCCAGGGAGCAGTACTTC.

The rearrangement uses TRBV10-2 and TRBJ2-3; TRBD2 agrees at 8 bases. Germline trimming cut 2 bases from V and 3 bases from J; bases unmatched to any gene: 10. The CDR3 covers 17 residues. From germline, CDR1 is WSHSY and CDR2 SAAADI. CDR3 nucleotides: TGCGCCAGCAGTGAGCAGGTCTTCGGGGGGGTGACAGATACGCAGTATTTT. It encodes CASSEQVFGGVTDTQYF.

The chain couples TRBV5-1 to TRBJ2-7; D is perhaps TRBD1 (5 bases). Germline V gene sequence: CDR1 SGHRS, CDR2 YFSETQ. The V and J ends lost 0 bases and 5 bases respectively, with 12 bases between them. The CDR3 runs 14 residues. CDR3 coding DNA: TGCGCCAGCAGCTTGGAGTGGGGCACGAACGAGCAGTACTTC. Its protein is CASSLEWGTNEQYF.

This chain connects TRBV10-3 to TRBJ2-5; D remains unclear. The tail of the sequence fits TRBJ2-7 better, so the J call may be wrong. CDR3 length equals 12 residues. Germline-derived CDR1 and CDR2 are ENHRY and SYGVKD. In DNA, the CDR3 is TGTGCCATCAGTGAGTCGATTTACGAGCAGTACTTC. Its protein is CAISESIYEQYF.

This chain uses TRBV5-4 with TRBJ2-5, with 10 bases identical to TRBD2. Germline V gene sequence: CDR1 SGHNT, CDR2 YYREEE (reference sequence). The V and J ends lost 4 bases and 4 bases, in that order; junction bases with no gene match: 4. The CDR3 is 14 residues long. Written as DNA, the CDR3 is TGTGCCAGCAGCCTAAGCGGGGGGGGAGAGACCCAGTACTTC. Translated: CASSLSGGGETQYF.